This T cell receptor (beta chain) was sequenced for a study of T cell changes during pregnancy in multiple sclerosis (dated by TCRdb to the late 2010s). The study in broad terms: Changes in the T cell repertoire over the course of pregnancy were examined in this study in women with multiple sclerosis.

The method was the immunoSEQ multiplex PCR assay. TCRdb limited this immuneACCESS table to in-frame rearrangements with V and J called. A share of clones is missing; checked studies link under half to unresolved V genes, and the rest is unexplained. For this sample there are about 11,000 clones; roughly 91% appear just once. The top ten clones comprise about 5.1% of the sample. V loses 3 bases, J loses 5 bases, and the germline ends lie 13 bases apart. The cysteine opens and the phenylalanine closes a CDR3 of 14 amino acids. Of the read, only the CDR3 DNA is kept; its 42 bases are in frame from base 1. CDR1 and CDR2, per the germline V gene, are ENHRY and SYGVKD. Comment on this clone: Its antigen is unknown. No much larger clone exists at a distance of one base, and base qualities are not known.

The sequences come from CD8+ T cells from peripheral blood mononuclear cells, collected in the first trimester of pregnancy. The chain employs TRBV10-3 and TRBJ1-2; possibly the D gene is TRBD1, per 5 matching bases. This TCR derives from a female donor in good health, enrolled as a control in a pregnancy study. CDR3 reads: CAISEVAGAYGYTF. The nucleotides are TGTGCCATCAGTGAAGTCGCTGGGGCGTATGGCTACACCTTC.